A single sample gave rise to the 18 T cell receptor beta chains below, sequenced in a study of T cell clonality in common variable immunodeficiency. The protocol was immunoSEQ multiplex PCR, while the TCRdb copy is restricted to in-frame clones and leaves out a portion. The data list approximately 30,000 clones, none observed once; under 4.5% falls to the top ten. General study points: Fewer deletions and N-nucleotide insertions were reportedly seen in common variable immunodeficiency TCR beta sequences.

These receptors are not linked to any known antigen. Sequencing was done on a sample of peripheral blood mononuclear cells. These TCRs come from a human donor with common variable immunodeficiency.

This clone was observed a few times. The CDR3 DNA, read in part, is TGTGCCAGCAGTTACGGACAGGAGCGAACCGAG. This encodes CASSYGQERTE. The CDR3, in full, reads CASSYGQERTEQYF. This chain uses TRBV6-2 or TRBV6-3 with TRBJ2-7; 7 positions match TRBD1. Read sequence stops 3 residues before the CDR3 end, and the germline J gene provides the missing end. J lost 6 bases, V lost 2 bases, and 7 bases had no gene match. CDR1 and CDR2 from the germline V gene are MNHEY and SVGEGT. This CDR3 contains 14 residues.

As regards this clone: The read ends 3 residues before the CDR3 terminus; that terminus is restored from the germline J gene. This chain uses TRBV30 with TRBJ1-1; possibly TRBD1 for D (6 bases). V lost 1 base and J 3 bases, leaving 15 bases between the germline ends. This CDR3 region has 15 residues. Germline CDR1 and CDR2: GTSNPN and SVGIG (reference sequence). CDR3 loop: CAWSALYGGHTEAFF. CDR3 DNA, as far as it was read: TGTGCCTGGAGTGCATTGTACGGGGGGCACACTGAA.

This clone was seen more than once but under ten times. The read falls 3 residues short of the CDR3 end, and the missing part is taken from the germline J gene. The chain joins TRBV11-2 to TRBJ2-7; perhaps TRBD2 as D (5 bases). Germline V gives CDR1 SGHAT, CDR2 FQNNGV. CDR3 length: 14 residues. With 4 bases removed from V and 1 base from J, the gap between germline ends came to 11 bases. Incomplete CDR3 DNA: TGTGCCAGCAGCTCAAGCGGACGGTCCTACGAG. This encodes CASSSSGRSYE. In full, the CDR3 is CASSSSGRSYEQYF.

This clone was counted only a few times. With the read ending 3 residues before the CDR3 end, the germline J gene is used to fill in that end. The genes are TRBV19 and TRBJ2-1, with D tentatively TRBD2 (6 bases). With 5 bases removed from V and 9 bases from J, the gap between germline ends came to 17 bases. CDR1 and CDR2 from the germline V gene are LNHDA and SQIVND (reference sequence). The CDR3 runs to 14 residues. Incomplete CDR3 DNA: TGTGCCAGTAGTCCAGACAGACTAGTGCCTGAG. Protein sequence: CASSPDRLVPE. From start to end, the CDR3 is CASSPDRLVPEQFF.

This clone was observed many times. The observed sequence ends 3 residues before the CDR3 terminus, with the missing tail filled in from the germline J gene. The rearrangement uses TRBV5-1 and TRBJ2-6; D is undetermined. From germline, CDR1 is SGHRS and CDR2 YFSETQ. V lost 1 base and J 1 base, leaving 12 bases between the germline ends. The CDR3 covers 17 residues. The part of the CDR3 DNA that was read is TGCGCCAGCAGCTTGTTAGTGTTAGGGTCTGGGGCCAACGTC. Translation gives CASSLLVLGSGANV. The entire CDR3 protein is CASSLLVLGSGANVLTF.

In its sample, this clone was seen a few times. The read ends 3 residues early relative to the CDR3; the germline J gene fills the gap. J is TRBJ2-5 and V is TRBV7-9, with D perhaps TRBD1 or TRBD2 (6 bases each). CDR3 length equals 15 residues. V lost 5 bases, J lost 1 base, and 14 bases lay in between. Germline-derived CDR1 and CDR2 are SEHNR and FQNEAQ (reference sequence). CDR3 DNA, as far as it was read: TGTGCCAGCAGCCCTGACAGGAGGGGCCAAGAGACC. This sequence encodes CASSPDRRGQET. The entire CDR3 protein reads CASSPDRRGQETQYF.

This clone was observed many times. The read ends 3 residues before the CDR3 terminus; that terminus is restored from the germline J gene. The rearrangement uses TRBV19 and TRBJ1-6; possibly TRBD1 for D (5 bases). CDR1 is LNHDA and CDR2 is SQIVND in the germline V gene (reference sequence). Trimming removed 7 bases from V and 8 bases from J, with 18 bases in between. This CDR3 has 15 residues. Partial CDR3 DNA: TGTGCCAGTAAATTGGAGGGGTGGAGGCATTCACCC. Translating it yields CASKLEGWRHSP. Given in full, the CDR3 is CASKLEGWRHSPLHF.

Concerning this clone: The CDR3 is cut off 3 residues early in the read; its end comes from the germline J gene. The chain joins TRBV20-1 to TRBJ2-7; D may be TRBD2 (7 bases). Trimming removed 6 bases at V and 0 bases at J, with 18 bases between. CDR1 DFQATT and CDR2 SNEGSKA come from the germline V gene (reference sequence). The CDR3 spans 15 residues. The CDR3 here is CSATRGHLSSYEQYF. The part of the CDR3 DNA that was read is TGCAGTGCCACGCGGGGGCACCTGAGCTCCTACGAG.

This clone was observed at least ten times. The read halts 3 residues ahead of the CDR3 end, with the missing end drawn from the germline J gene. This chain joins TRBV7-9 and TRBJ2-1, with 8 bases lining up with TRBD2. The V gene's germline CDR1 is SEHNR and CDR2 FQNEAQ (reference sequence). With 5 bases clipped from V and 9 bases from J, the junction kept 12 bases outside the gene matches. The CDR3 runs to 15 residues. The CDR3 sequence: CASSRLASKGSEQFF. The sequenced part of the CDR3 DNA is TGTGCCAGCAGCCGACTAGCGTCAAAGGGGAGTGAG. The variable domain in full, completed from reference TRBV7-9 and TRBJ2-1, reads DTGVSQNPRHKITKRGQNVTFRCDPISEHNRLYWYRQTLGQGPEFLTYFQNEAQLEKSRLLSDRFSAERPKGSFSTLEIQRTEQGDSAMYLCASSRLASKGSEQFFGPGTRLTVL.

At least ten counts were recorded for this clone. The read halts 3 residues ahead of the CDR3 end, with the missing end drawn from the germline J gene. J is TRBJ1-1 and V is TRBV28, with 7 nucleotides matching TRBD1. The CDR3 extends over 12 amino acids. The germline gives CDR1 MDHEN, CDR2 SYDVKM. After removal of 9 bases from V and 2 bases from J, the junction contained 3 bases not matched to a gene. The CDR3 region is CASYRGNTEAFF. The part of the CDR3 DNA that was read is TGTGCCAGTTACAGGGGTAACACTGAA. Complete variable domain (other parts from reference TRBV28 and TRBJ1-1): DVKVTQSSRYLVKRTGEKVFLECVQDMDHENMFWYRQDPGLGLRLIYFSYDVKMKEKGDIPEGYSVSREKKERFSLILESASTNQTSMYLCASYRGNTEAFFGQGTRLTVV.

In this sample, this clone turned up many times. The read finishes 3 residues shy of the CDR3 end, and the germline J gene is used to complete it. Other nucleotide sequences in the sample specify the same CDR3. The chain uses TRBV20-1 and TRBJ2-1, with a weak D call TRBD1 (5 bases). The germline V gene encodes CDR1 DFQATT and CDR2 SNEGSKA (reference sequence). V lost 1 base and J 4 bases, leaving 11 bases between the germline ends. The CDR3 covers 14 residues. The sequenced CDR3 bases are TGCAGTGCTAGAGTGGCAGGGCCTTACAATGAG. It translates to CSARVAGPYNE. The complete CDR3 protein is CSARVAGPYNEQFF.

This clone was seen at least ten times. The sequence runs out 3 residues before the end of the CDR3; the remainder is reconstructed from the germline J gene. This sequence joins TRBV7-8 and TRBJ1-2, with D tentatively TRBD1 (5 bases). The CDR3 has 14 residues. Germline V lookup: CDR1 SGHVS, CDR2 FQNEAQ. The CDR3 loop reads CASSLGGRVDGYTF. The covered CDR3 bases are TGTGCCAGCAGCTTAGGGGGCAGGGTCGACGGC.

This clone was recorded at least ten times. Read coverage stops 3 residues before the CDR3 terminus; the germline J gene supplies the remainder. The chain joins TRBV5-1 to TRBJ1-2; 9 bases align to TRBD1. The CDR3 totals 15 residues. Germline-derived CDR1 and CDR2 are SGHRS and YFSETQ. Incomplete CDR3 DNA: TGCGCCAGCAGCTTGGCCTACAGGGACAGGGTAGGA. It specifies CASSLAYRDRVG. The CDR3 in full is CASSLAYRDRVGYTF.

Note on this clone: With the read ending 3 residues before the CDR3 end, the germline J gene is used to fill in that end. This sequence joins TRBV6-1 and TRBJ2-1; 10 bases fit TRBD2. The CDR3 is made up of 19 amino acids. Germline CDR1 is MNHNS and CDR2 is SASEGT. The ends lost 4 bases at V and 3 bases at J; junction bases unmatched: 15. This CDR3 reads CASSGAEDSSGRRYNEQFF. The CDR3 DNA, read in part, is TGTGCCAGCAGTGGAGCAGAAGACAGTAGCGGGAGGCGCTACAATGAG.

This clone has at least ten counts. The read comes to an end 3 residues before the CDR3 does, leaving the germline J gene to fill in the end. The chain couples TRBV2 to TRBJ2-7; no clear D. Trimming took 7 bases from V and 4 from J, leaving 11 bases between them. CDR3 length: 12 amino acids. The germline CDR1 and CDR2 sequences are SNHLY and FYNNEI. The sequenced part of the CDR3 DNA is TGTGCCAGCATAGAGACTTCTTACGAG. It specifies CASIETSYE. The CDR3 reads in full as CASIETSYEQYF.

Concerning this clone itself: The read comes to an end 3 residues before the CDR3 does, leaving the germline J gene to fill in the end. The chain combines TRBV5-1 with TRBJ1-1, with no clear D. CDR3 size: 15 residues. V was shortened by 4 bases and J by 1 base, with 14 bases between the two germline ends. Germline V gives CDR1 SGHRS, CDR2 YFSETQ. CDR3 DNA, as far as it was read: TGCGCCAGCAGCGACAATCCGGGGAAGAACACTGAA. Its translation: CASSDNPGKNTE. The entire CDR3 reads CASSDNPGKNTEAFF.

This clone was observed a handful of times. The CDR3 bases that were read are TGTGCCAGTAGATCCGGGGGTAGCGCCCCCGGGGAG. Translation gives CASRSGGSAPGE. The entire CDR3 protein is CASRSGGSAPGELFF. The V gene is TRBV19, the J gene TRBJ2-2, with a tentative D call TRBD2 (6 bases). The read gets to within 3 residues of the CDR3 end, and the germline J gene fills in the rest. Per germline, CDR1 LNHDA and CDR2 SQIVND (reference sequence). V was shortened by 6 bases and J by 6 bases, with 17 bases between the two germline ends. The CDR3 length is 15 residues.

This clone was seen many times. From the germline J gene comes the end of the CDR3, since the read stops 3 residues before it. V gene TRBV5-1 combines with J gene TRBJ2-7; 10 bases match TRBD1. This CDR3 has 15 residues. Germline CDR1 and CDR2: SGHRS and YFSETQ. With 3 bases clipped from V and 2 bases from J, the junction kept 5 bases outside the gene matches. This CDR3 reads CASSYRDRGTYEQYF. The CDR3 DNA, read in part, is TGCGCCAGCAGCTACCGGGACAGGGGAACCTACGAG.